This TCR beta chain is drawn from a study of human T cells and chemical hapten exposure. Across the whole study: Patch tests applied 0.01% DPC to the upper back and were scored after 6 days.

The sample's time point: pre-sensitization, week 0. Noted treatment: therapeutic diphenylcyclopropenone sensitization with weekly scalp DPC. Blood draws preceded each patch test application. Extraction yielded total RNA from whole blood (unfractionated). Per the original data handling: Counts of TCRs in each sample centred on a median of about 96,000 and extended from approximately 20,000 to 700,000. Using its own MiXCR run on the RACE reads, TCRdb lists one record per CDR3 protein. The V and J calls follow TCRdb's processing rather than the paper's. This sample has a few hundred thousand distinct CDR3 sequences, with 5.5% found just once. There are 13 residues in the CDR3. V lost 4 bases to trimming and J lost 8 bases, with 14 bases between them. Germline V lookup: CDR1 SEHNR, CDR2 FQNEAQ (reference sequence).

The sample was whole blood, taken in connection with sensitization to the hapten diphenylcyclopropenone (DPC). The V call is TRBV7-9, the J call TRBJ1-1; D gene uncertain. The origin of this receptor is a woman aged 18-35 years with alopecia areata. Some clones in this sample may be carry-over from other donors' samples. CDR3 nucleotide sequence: TGTGCCAGCAGCTCCGGAGCCCGTGTGGAAGCTTTCTTT. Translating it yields CASSSGARVEAFF.